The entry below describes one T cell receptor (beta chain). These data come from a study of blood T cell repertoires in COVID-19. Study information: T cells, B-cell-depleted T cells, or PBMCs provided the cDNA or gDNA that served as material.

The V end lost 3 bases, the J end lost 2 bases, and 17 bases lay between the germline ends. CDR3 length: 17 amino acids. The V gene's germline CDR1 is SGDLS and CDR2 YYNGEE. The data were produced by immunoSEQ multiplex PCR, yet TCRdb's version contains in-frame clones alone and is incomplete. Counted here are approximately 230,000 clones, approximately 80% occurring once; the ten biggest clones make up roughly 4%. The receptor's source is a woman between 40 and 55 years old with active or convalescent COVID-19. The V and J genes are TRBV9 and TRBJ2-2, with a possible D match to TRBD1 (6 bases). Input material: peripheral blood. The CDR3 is CASSAAGVGINTGELFF. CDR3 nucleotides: TGTGCCAGCAGCGCCGCAGGGGTTGGAATTAACACCGGGGAGCTGTTTTTT.